This TCR beta chain emerged from a study of cytomegalovirus exposure and HLA in healthy donors. The wider study: Ancestry clustering placed 70% to 90% of around 400 genotyped donors in the Caucasian-associated cluster. Study-wide results and caveats: Productive rates of about 90% or about 30% were seen for most TCR beta V segments in an earlier analysis. Presence/absence analyses assumed roughly uniform sequencing depth across donors, which may not hold.

A single count supports this clone. The antigen remains unidentified. The PCR contained 60 Vbeta and 13 Jbeta primers. Method: immunoSEQ multiplex PCR; TCRdb's copy keeps in-frame clones and lacks some. The sample records around 110,000 clones, 75% being singletons. This CDR3 is built from 12 residues. Trimming removed 2 bases from V and 5 bases from J, with 8 bases in between. The origin of this receptor is a man aged 35 to 55 in good health and CMV-seronegative. Material: PBMCs. This chain joins TRBV5-3 and TRBJ2-7, with D possibly matching TRBD1 (6 bases). TRBV5-3 is recorded as an ORF, its role being uncertain. The CDR3 sequence: CARSFHRDEQYF. CDR3 in DNA: TGTGCCAGAAGCTTCCACAGGGACGAGCAGTACTTC.